These T cell receptor beta chains were read from a single sample in a study of T cell repertoires in cytomegalovirus infection. TCRdb used MiXCR to reprocess the reads, holding one entry per CDR3 protein. Among roughly 230,000 distinct CDR3 sequences listed, about 15% were seen once. The specimen was CD8+ T cells from PBMCs. Receptor source: a human donor in good health (CMV status not recorded). Some clones in this sample may be carry-over from other donors' samples. CDR3s include the opening cysteine and the closing phenylalanine or tryptophan. The D gene is left open where the match is weak. Expanded clones get a size class; other rows say once, few or many, or leave the size out.

clone size,V gene,D gene,J gene,CDR3 DNA,CDR3 protein
.,TRBV5-6,.,TRBJ1-1,TGTGCCAGCAGCCCAACAGGGAAGAACACTGAAGCTTTCTTT,CASSPTGKNTEAFF
.,TRBV5-4,.,TRBJ2-5,TGTGCCAGCAGCTCCTCTAGAGGAGAGACCCAGTACTTC,CASSSSRGETQYF
many,TRBV7-6,.,TRBJ2-2,TGTGCCAGCAGCCTCACGCCGGGCGGGGGCTCCACCGGGGAGCTGTTTTTT,CASSLTPGGGSTGELFF
few,TRBV14,TRBD1,TRBJ2-1,TGTGCCAGCAGCCAGGACAGGGGGCTGTACAATGAGCAGTTCTTC,CASSQDRGLYNEQFF
.,TRBV7-6,.,TRBJ2-1,TGTGCCAGCAGCGGGGTAGTCTACAATGAGCAGTTCTTC,CASSGVVYNEQFF
.,TRBV19,.,TRBJ2-2,TGTGCCAGTAGTGAGATTATGAGGGGGGCAGGCACCGGGGAGCTGTTTTTT,CASSEIMRGAGTGELFF
few,TRBV28,.,TRBJ2-3,TGTGCCAGCAGTTTCCTCCCTACCAGCAGGGCCAAGACTAGCACAGATACGCAGTATTTT,CASSFLPTSRAKTSTDTQYF
few,TRBV2,.,TRBJ1-1,TGTGCCAGCAGAGAAACAGGTACAAACACTGAAGCTTTCTTT,CASRETGTNTEAFF
few,TRBV4-1,.,TRBJ2-5,TGCGCCAGCAGCCAAAGGTCCCAGGGTGAGAGAGAGACCCAGTACTTC,CASSQRSQGERETQYF
.,TRBV4-2,.,TRBJ1-4,TGTGCCAGCAGCCCCGTCGACACGGTGGATGAAAAACTGTTTTTT,CASSPVDTVDEKLFF
.,TRBV28,.,TRBJ2-3,TGTGCCAGCAGTTTATGGGGGTTCCGGGGGAGCAATCAGCCCCAGTATTTT,CASSLWGFRGSNQPQYF
.,TRBV5-8,.,TRBJ2-7,TGTGCCAGCAGCTTGAGGGACAATTCCTACGAGCAGTACTTC,CASSLRDNSYEQYF
.,TRBV14,.,TRBJ1-4,TGTGCCAGCAGCCCCCGGGGGAAGGAAAAACTGTTTTTT,CASSPRGKEKLFF
.,TRBV7-2,.,TRBJ1-3,TGTGCCAGCAGCTTAGTCCAGGGAGTCTCTGGAAACACCATATATTTT,CASSLVQGVSGNTIYF
.,TRBV19,.,TRBJ2-3,TGTGCCAGTAGTATATTGGAGGGGGCTGATACGCAGTATTTT,CASSILEGADTQYF
.,TRBV7-7,.,TRBJ2-2,TGTGCTAGCAGCCCCTCCATCCCCGGGGAGCTGTTTTTT,CASSPSIPGELFF
.,TRBV4-3,TRBD1,TRBJ1-2,TGCGCCAGCAGCCACTCACAGGGGAAAGGCGATGGCTACACCTTC,CASSHSQGKGDGYTF
few,TRBV19,.,TRBJ1-5,TGTGCCACTCTGGCGGGGGGCCTCTACGGAAATCAGCCCCAGCATTTT,CATLAGGLYGNQPQHF
few,TRBV10-3,TRBD1,TRBJ2-7,TGTGCCATCAGTGAGTCAGGAGGCGACAGGGGGGGCCACGAGCAGTACTTC,CAISESGGDRGGHEQYF
many,TRBV12-3/TRBV12-4,.,TRBJ2-5,TGTGCCAGCAGCTTGGACAGAGAGACCCAGTACTTC,CASSLDRETQYF